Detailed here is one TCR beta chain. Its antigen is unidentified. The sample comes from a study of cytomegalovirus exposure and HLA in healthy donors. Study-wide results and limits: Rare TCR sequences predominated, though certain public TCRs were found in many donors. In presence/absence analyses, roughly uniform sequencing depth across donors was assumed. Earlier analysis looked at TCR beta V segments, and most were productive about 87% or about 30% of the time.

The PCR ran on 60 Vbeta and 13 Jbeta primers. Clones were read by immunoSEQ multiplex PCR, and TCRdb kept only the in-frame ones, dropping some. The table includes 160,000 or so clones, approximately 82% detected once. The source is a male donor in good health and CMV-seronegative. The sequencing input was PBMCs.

The CDR3 DNA is TGTGCCTGGAGTGGAGGGGGCATATACGAGCAGTACTTC. Amino acid sequence: CAWSGGGIYEQYF. The chain carries TRBV30 and TRBJ2-7, with 7 nucleotides matching TRBD1. The CDR3 has 13 residues. V trimming: 1 base; J trimming: 4 bases; junction bases outside the gene matches: 4. Germline assignment: CDR1 GTSNPN and CDR2 SVGIG (reference sequence).